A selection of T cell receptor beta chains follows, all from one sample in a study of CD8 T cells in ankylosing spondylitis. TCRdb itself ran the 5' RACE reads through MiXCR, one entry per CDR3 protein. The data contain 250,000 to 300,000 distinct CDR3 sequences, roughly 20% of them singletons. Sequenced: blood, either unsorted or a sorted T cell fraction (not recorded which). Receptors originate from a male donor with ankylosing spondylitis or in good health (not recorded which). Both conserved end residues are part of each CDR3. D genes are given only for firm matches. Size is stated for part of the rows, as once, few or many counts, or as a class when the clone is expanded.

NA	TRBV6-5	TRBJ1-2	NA	CASSYFSGPQYGYTF	TGTGCCAGCAGTTACTTTTCCGGGCCGCAATATGGCTACACCTTC
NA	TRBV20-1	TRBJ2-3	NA	CSKRITDTQYF	TGCTCCAAGCGGATCACAGATACGCAGTATTTT
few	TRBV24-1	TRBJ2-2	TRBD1	CATSDSYRGNTGELFF	TGTGCCACCAGTGATTCTTACAGGGGGAACACCGGGGAGCTGTTTTTT
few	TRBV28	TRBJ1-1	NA	CASSFSNTEAFF	TGTGCCAGCAGTTTCTCTAACACTGAAGCTTTCTTT
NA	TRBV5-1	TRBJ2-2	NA	CASSLSSYNTGELFF	TGCGCCAGCAGCTTGTCTTCGTATAACACCGGGGAGCTGTTTTTT
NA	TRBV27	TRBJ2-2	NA	CASSPSHWAGELFF	TGTGCCAGCAGTCCTTCTCATTGGGCCGGGGAGCTGTTTTTT
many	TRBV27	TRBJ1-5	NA	CAGSHREGNQPQHF	TGTGCCGGCTCTCATCGAGAAGGCAATCAGCCCCAGCATTTT
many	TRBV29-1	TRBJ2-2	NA	CSVTSNTGELFF	TGCAGCGTTACTAGCAACACCGGGGAGCTGTTTTTT
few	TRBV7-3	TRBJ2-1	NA	CASSLTGTPEQFF	TGTGCCAGCAGCTTAACCGGGACGCCCGAGCAGTTCTTC
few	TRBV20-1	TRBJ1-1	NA	CSARVSSNTEAFF	TGCAGTGCTAGAGTGAGTTCGAACACTGAAGCTTTCTTT
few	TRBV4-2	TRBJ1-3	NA	CASSHSKNTIYF	TGTGCCAGCAGCCATTCCAAGAACACCATATATTTT
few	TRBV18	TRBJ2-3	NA	CASSPLTSIGNTDTQYF	TGTGCCAGCTCACCATTAACTAGCATCGGGAACACAGATACGCAGTATTTT
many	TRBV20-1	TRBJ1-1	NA	CSARLAGGGTEAFF	TGCAGTGCTAGACTAGCGGGGGGCGGAACTGAAGCTTTCTTT
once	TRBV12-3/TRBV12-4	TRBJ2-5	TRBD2	CASSPQRGGGETQYF	TGTGCCAGCAGCCCCCAGCGGGGGGGAGGAGAGACCCAGTACTTC
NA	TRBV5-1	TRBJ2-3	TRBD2	CASSPKTPGLADVTDTQYF	TGCGCCAGCAGCCCGAAGACGCCGGGACTAGCGGACGTCACAGATACGCAGTATTTT
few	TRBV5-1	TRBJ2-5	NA	CASSPAGTKETQYF	TGCGCCAGCAGCCCGGCAGGCACTAAAGAGACCCAGTACTTC
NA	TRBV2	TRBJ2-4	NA	CASSEWGDAKNIQYF	TGTGCCAGCAGTGAATGGGGTGACGCCAAAAACATTCAGTACTTC
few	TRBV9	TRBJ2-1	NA	CASSATRLGFEQFF	TGTGCCAGCAGTGCGACGCGCCTGGGCTTTGAGCAGTTCTTC
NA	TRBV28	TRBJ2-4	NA	CASSSPGGLNIQYF	TGTGCCAGCAGTTCACCCGGGGGATTAAACATTCAGTACTTC
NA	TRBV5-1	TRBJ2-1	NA	CASSLDSSSEQFF	TGCGCCAGCAGCTTGGACAGTAGTAGTGAGCAGTTCTTC
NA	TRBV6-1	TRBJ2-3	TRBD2	CASTLTGESGRVRAGTQYF	TGTGCCAGCACCCTGACAGGGGAAAGCGGGAGGGTCAGGGCAGGTACGCAGTATTTT
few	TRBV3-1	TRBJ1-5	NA	CASSQDTHGNQPQHF	TGTGCCAGCAGCCAAGATACGCACGGCAATCAGCCCCAGCATTTT
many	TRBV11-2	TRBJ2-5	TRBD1	CASSLDRGLKTQYF	TGTGCCAGCAGCTTAGACAGGGGGCTTAAGACCCAGTACTTC
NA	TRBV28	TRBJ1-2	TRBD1	CAIRGYGYTF	TGTGCCATCAGGGGGTATGGCTACACCTTC
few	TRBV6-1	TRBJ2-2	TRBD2	CASSELAGGSAGELFF	TGTGCCAGCAGTGAACTAGCGGGAGGGAGTGCCGGGGAGCTGTTTTTT
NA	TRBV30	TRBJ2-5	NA	CAWNLGGFQETQYF	TGTGCCTGGAATTTAGGTGGGTTCCAAGAGACCCAGTACTTC
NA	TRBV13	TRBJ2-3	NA	CASKWGASAPPEDTQYF	TGTGCCAGCAAATGGGGGGCTAGCGCACCCCCGGAGGATACGCAGTATTTT
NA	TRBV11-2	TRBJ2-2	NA	CASRMNTGELFF	TGTGCCAGCAGAATGAACACCGGGGAGCTGTTTTTT
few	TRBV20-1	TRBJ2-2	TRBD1	CSAGLGDRGGELFF	TGCAGTGCTGGACTAGGGGACAGGGGAGGGGAGCTGTTTTTT
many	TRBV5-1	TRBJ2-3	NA	CASSPDGDTQYF	TGCGCCAGCAGCCCGGACGGAGATACGCAGTATTTT
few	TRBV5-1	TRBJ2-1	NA	CASSLVPVNPYNEQFF	TGCGCCAGCAGCTTGGTTCCCGTAAACCCTTACAATGAGCAGTTCTTC
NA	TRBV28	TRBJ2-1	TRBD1	CASSGQVGSYNEQFF	TGTGCCAGCAGTGGACAGGTGGGCTCCTACAATGAGCAGTTCTTC
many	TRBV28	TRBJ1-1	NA	CASTTIGGARTEAFF	TGTGCCAGCACCACTATAGGGGGGGCCAGGACTGAAGCTTTCTTT
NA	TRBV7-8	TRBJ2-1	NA	CASSLAEVAGGNEQFF	TGTGCCAGCAGCTTAGCGGAGGTTGCAGGAGGCAATGAGCAGTTCTTC
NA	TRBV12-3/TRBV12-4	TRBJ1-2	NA	CASGRKGYTF	TGTGCCAGCGGCAGGAAGGGCTACACCTTC
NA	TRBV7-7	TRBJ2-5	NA	CASNNGLQETQYF	TGTGCTAGCAACAACGGACTTCAAGAGACCCAGTACTTC
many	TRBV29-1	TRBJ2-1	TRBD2	CSGGLAGVYNEQFF	TGCAGCGGCGGACTAGCGGGAGTGTACAATGAGCAGTTCTTC
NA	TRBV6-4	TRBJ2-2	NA	CASSAGTTGELFF	TGTGCCAGCAGCGCAGGGACCACCGGGGAGCTGTTTTTT
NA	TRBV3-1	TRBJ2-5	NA	CASSHGQGPQETQYF	TGTGCCAGCAGCCACGGTCAGGGGCCCCAAGAGACCCAGTACTTC
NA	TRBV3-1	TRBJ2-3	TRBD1	CASSQDEGAADTQYF	TGTGCCAGCAGCCAAGACGAGGGGGCCGCAGATACGCAGTATTTT
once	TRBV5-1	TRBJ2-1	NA	CASSLVRQGSHNEQFF	TGCGCCAGCAGCTTGGTAAGGCAGGGCAGCCACAATGAGCAGTTCTTC
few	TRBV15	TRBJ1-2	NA	CATSRAQGGYTF	TGTGCCACCAGCAGAGCCCAAGGTGGCTACACCTTC
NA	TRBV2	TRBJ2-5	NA	CASKWVGVQETQYF	TGTGCCAGCAAATGGGTGGGGGTCCAAGAGACCCAGTACTTC
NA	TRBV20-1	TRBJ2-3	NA	CSARLGRRTDTQYF	TGCAGTGCTAGACTTGGGAGGAGGACAGATACGCAGTATTTT
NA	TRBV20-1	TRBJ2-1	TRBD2	CSALQRGASSYNEQFF	TGCAGTGCTCTCCAGCGGGGGGCGAGCTCCTACAATGAGCAGTTCTTC
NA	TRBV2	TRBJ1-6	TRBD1	CASRGGQGNSPLHF	TGTGCCAGCAGGGGAGGACAGGGGAATTCACCCCTCCACTTT
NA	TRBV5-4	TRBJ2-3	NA	CASSQGLPSTDTQYF	TGTGCCAGCAGCCAGGGACTCCCCTCCACAGATACGCAGTATTTT
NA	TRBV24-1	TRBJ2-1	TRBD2	CTTSDFPGGTYNEQFF	TGTACCACCAGTGATTTTCCGGGAGGGACCTACAATGAGCAGTTCTTC
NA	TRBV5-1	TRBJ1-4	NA	CASSLEGRREKLFF	TGCGCCAGCAGCTTGGAAGGCAGACGAGAAAAACTGTTTTTT
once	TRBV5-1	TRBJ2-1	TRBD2	CASSLVFPTSGSNNEQFF	TGCGCCAGCAGCTTGGTCTTCCCCACTAGCGGGAGTAATAATGAGCAGTTCTTC
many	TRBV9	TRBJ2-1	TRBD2	CASSVVASGANEQFF	TGTGCCAGCAGCGTAGTGGCTAGCGGGGCTAATGAGCAGTTCTTC
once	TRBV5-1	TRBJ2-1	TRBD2	CASRTSGLDNEQFF	TGCGCCAGTAGGACTAGCGGGCTTGACAATGAGCAGTTCTTC